Reported below is one T cell receptor beta chain. This sample is part of a study of blood T cell repertoires in COVID-19. Study-wide context: Whether acute or convalescent, the COVID-19 samples came from the United States, Italy and Spain.

After removal of 3 bases from V and 4 bases from J, the junction contained 5 bases not matched to a gene. CDR1 and CDR2 from the germline V gene are MDHEN and SYDVKM. This CDR3 contains 15 residues. The table came from immunoSEQ multiplex PCR; TCRdb's copy has only in-frame clones and leaves some out. The data hold about 140,000 clones, with about 81% observed a single time. This TCR derives from a woman of 80 years or more with acute or convalescent COVID-19. The rearrangement links TRBV28 to TRBJ2-7; 11 bases line up with TRBD2. The sequencing input was peripheral blood. In DNA, the CDR3 is TGTGCCAGCAGTTTTATAGCGGGGGGGCGGTACGAGCAGTACTTC. Translating it yields CASSFIAGGRYEQYF.